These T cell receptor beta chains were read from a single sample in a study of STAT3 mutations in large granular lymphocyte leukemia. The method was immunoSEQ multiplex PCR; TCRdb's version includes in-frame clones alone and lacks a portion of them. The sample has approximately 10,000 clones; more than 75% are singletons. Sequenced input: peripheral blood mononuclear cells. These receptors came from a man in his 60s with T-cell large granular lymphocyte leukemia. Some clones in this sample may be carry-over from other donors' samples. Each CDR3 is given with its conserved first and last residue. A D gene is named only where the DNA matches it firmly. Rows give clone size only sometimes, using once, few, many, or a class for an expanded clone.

DNA: TGTGCCAGCTCACCACGACAGGGTATCGACACTGAAGCTTTCTTT
CDR3: CASSPRQGIDTEAFF
J: TRBJ1-1
D: TRBD1
length: 15
V: TRBV18
size: NA

DNA: TGTGCCAGCAGCTCCGCCCGGGCGGGAGTTAGCGAGCAGTACTTC
CDR3: CASSSARAGVSEQYF
J: TRBJ2-7
D: TRBD2
length: 15
V: TRBV11-2
size: NA

DNA: TGTGCCTGGAGTGCCCAGGACGAAAAACTGTTTTTT
CDR3: CAWSAQDEKLFF
J: TRBJ1-4
D: NA
length: 12
V: TRBV30
size: NA

DNA: TGCGCCAGCAGCTTGTCAGGACAGGGAATGCACGAGCAGTACTTC
CDR3: CASSLSGQGMHEQYF
J: TRBJ2-7
D: TRBD1
length: 15
V: TRBV5-1
size: NA

DNA: TGTGCCTGGAGTGTAGGACAGCCCGCTAACTATGGCTACACCTTC
CDR3: CAWSVGQPANYGYTF
J: TRBJ1-2
D: NA
length: 15
V: TRBV30
size: NA

DNA: TGTGCCTGCCAGGGGTTGGTTTCACCCCTCCACTTT
CDR3: CACQGLVSPLHF
J: TRBJ1-6
D: NA
length: 12
V: TRBV30
size: NA

DNA: TGTGCCACTACCTCCTCCTCCACCGGGACGAGGGTGAGGGAGCAGTACTTC
CDR3: CATTSSSTGTRVREQYF
J: TRBJ2-7
D: NA
length: 17
V: TRBV28
size: NA

DNA: TGTGCCAGCTCTTACGCAGAGGTGAGTGAGCAGTACTTC
CDR3: CASSYAEVSEQYF
J: TRBJ2-7
D: NA
length: 13
V: TRBV18
size: NA

DNA: TGTGCCAGCAGTTTCTCCAGGGAGGAACCCTACGAGCAGTACTTC
CDR3: CASSFSREEPYEQYF
J: TRBJ2-7
D: NA
length: 15
V: TRBV27
size: NA

DNA: TGTGCCAGCAGCTCGTTGAGCGGGAGCCGGGAGCAGTACTTC
CDR3: CASSSLSGSREQYF
J: TRBJ2-7
D: TRBD2
length: 14
V: TRBV5-4
size: NA

DNA: TGTGCCAGCAGCTCGGGACAGCGCTACACCTTC
CDR3: CASSSGQRYTF
J: TRBJ1-2
D: TRBD1
length: 11
V: TRBV7-9
size: few

DNA: TGTGCCAGCAGCCCCCTCCCCGGGACTAGCGGTGGGGCAGATACGCAGTATTTT
CDR3: CASSPLPGTSGGADTQYF
J: TRBJ2-3
D: TRBD2
length: 18
V: TRBV4-2
size: NA

DNA: TGTGCCTGGAGTGTAGCTCTAAAGGAATCGACGCAGTATTTT
CDR3: CAWSVALKESTQYF
J: TRBJ2-3
D: NA
length: 14
V: TRBV30
size: once

DNA: TGTGCCAGCAGTAGGGGTTTCGGAGGGGATGGCTACACCTTC
CDR3: CASSRGFGGDGYTF
J: TRBJ1-2
D: NA
length: 14
V: TRBV5-4
size: NA

DNA: TGCAGCGTCCTAGCGGGACAGGGACTTGAGGGGCAGTACTTC
CDR3: CSVLAGQGLEGQYF
J: TRBJ2-7
D: NA
length: 14
V: TRBV29-1
size: NA

DNA: TGTGCCAGCAGCTTAGCTAGCGGGGGCGAGCAGTACTTC
CDR3: CASSLASGGEQYF
J: TRBJ2-7
D: TRBD2
length: 13
V: TRBV7-9
size: NA

DNA: TGTGCCTGGGTAACCGGGACCGAAGCTTTCTTT
CDR3: CAWVTGTEAFF
J: TRBJ1-1
D: NA
length: 11
V: TRBV30
size: NA